This T cell receptor (beta chain) was captured in a study of T cells after posttransplantation cyclophosphamide (dated by TCRdb to the mid-2010s). Regarding the research as a whole: Using TRB sequencing, the study followed how the T cell repertoire rebuilt after myeloablative bone marrow transplantation with posttransplantation cyclophosphamide given as GVHD prophylaxis. Antigen receptor sequencing was done on samples from over 30 PTCy-treated patients and from under 20 related bone marrow donors of those patients. Blood from all 30 or so PTCy patients who had 1-year posttransplant specimens underwent TRB sequencing. TRB sequencing was also done on up to 3 additional blood samples from 2 to 5.2 years after transplant in 3 patients, and on pretransplant blood from several patients. Because TRA and TRB clonality correlated tightly in ten or so samples, later TCR analyses were limited to TRB. Public TRB sequences were queried against a database of over 3,600 sequences associated with responses to pathogens, tumor antigens, self-antigens and alloantigens.

Many counts were recorded for this clone. Its antigen specificity is not known. Qualities for individual bases were not recorded, and no much larger clone is one base off. Results the study describes overall, beyond this receptor: Donor-recipient similarity was low at 1-2 months but rose over the first year, and later blood repertoires were often dominated by donor CD8+ memory clones. Across the approximately 48 patients, TRB clonality was highly associated with recipient CMV seropositivity and CMV reactivation, and diversity with PTCy was similar to that in the CNI/methotrexate controls. The TRB repertoires of T cells infiltrating skin or GI tract showed only limited overlap with the TRB repertoires of T cells in blood.

Trimming at the junction amounts to 3 bases on V and 3 bases on J, and the germline ends lie 9 bases apart. The CDR3 contains 13 residues, cysteine and phenylalanine counted. Only CDR3 DNA remains: 39 bases, in frame from the first base. Based on the germline V gene, the CDR1 and CDR2 sequences are SGHTA and FQGNSA. The treatment or condition label, read with the paper, signifies: high-dose cyclophosphamide on days +3 and +4 as single-agent GVHD prophylaxis. Patients in the PTCy group got busulfan and fludarabine conditioning, a marrow graft from a related or unrelated donor, and cyclophosphamide on days +3 and +4. PTCy-treated patients were drawn from a prospective multi-institutional clinical trial. Peripheral blood and bone marrow mononuclear cells were isolated by Ficoll-Hypaque density centrifugation and were cryopreserved. TRB sequencing was run on genomic DNA with either the immunoSEQ assay at survey resolution or the hsTCRB kit. The published analysis was carried out like this. The immunoSEQ software handled the initial read processing, while the LymphoSeq R package was used for the repertoire analyses. Clonality was computed as 1 minus normalized Shannon entropy; Gini coefficient was also calculated for each TRB dataset. Phenotypes of unsorted samples were inferred by mapping TRB sequences from sorted subsets of the recipient or donor onto the same recipient's unsorted samples. As stored in TCRdb, this immuneACCESS dataset retains in-frame rearrangements with V and J assigned. A fraction of the clones does not appear; measured against another copy, unresolved V genes explain less than half of the discrepancy, and the remainder lacks a known reason. V, J and clone size derive from that table, while D and trimming were established from the DNA sequence. The sample has around 24,000 clones on record, with no singletons. The ten largest make up around 1.9% of the sample.

The sample was PBMCs, taken after allogeneic stem cell transplant with posttransplant cyclophosphamide. This chain is built from TRBV7-2 and TRBJ2-7; a tentative D match to TRBD2 spans 6 bases. The clonotype was recovered from a male patient aged 18-30 years who received an allogeneic stem cell transplant from a related donor, was CMV-positive, and had no GVHD. After transplantation, some T cells may belong to the graft donor instead of the recipient. This receptor carries the CDR3 CASSFIAVYEQYF. The base sequence is TGTGCCAGCAGCTTTATAGCGGTCTACGAGCAGTACTTC.